Below, 27 T cell receptor beta chains from the same sample are listed, as sequenced in a study of radiation and T cells in renal cell carcinoma (dated by TCRdb to about 2020). The time point label for this specimen denotes: blood 2 weeks post-SBRT. In light of the paper, this sample's treatment or condition label describes: 15 Gy SBRT to primary tumor, nephrectomy 4 weeks later. The library was prepared using the immunoSEQ multiplex PCR assay. TCRdb's version of the immuneACCESS table is confined to in-frame rearrangements and falls short of the full clone set. An unresolved V gene accounts for under half of the shortfall where checked; the remainder is of unknown origin. This sample holds more than 150,000 clones; around 90% were observed only once. The top ten constitute 10% to 15% of the sample. This specimen consisted of blood, obtained from a patient whose treatment included radiotherapy and nephrectomy. The receptors come from a woman aged 45 to 65 with renal cell carcinoma.

The chain links TRBV7-2 to TRBJ2-7; D is undetermined. The V gene lost 4 bases and the J gene lost 5 bases, with 12 bases spanning the gap. Germline CDR1 is SGHTA and CDR2 is FQGNSA. The CDR3 sequence is 13 residues long. This chain's CDR3 is CASSWHYRNEQYF. Here the CDR3 DNA reads TGTGCCAGCAGCTGGCACTACCGCAACGAGCAGTACTTC.

The count of this clone is one. The chain uses TRBV7-9 and TRBJ2-1, with 9 bases identical to TRBD1. Germline values: CDR1 SEHNR, CDR2 FQNEAQ (reference sequence). The CDR3 runs 15 residues. J gave up 4 bases and V 1 base, and 2 bases lay outside the gene matches. The CDR3 DNA is TGTGCCAGCAGCTTAGGTGGGACAGGGTACAATGAGCAGTTCTTC. This translates into CASSLGGTGYNEQFF.

The chain is built from TRBV5-6 and TRBJ2-7; 10 bases fit TRBD1. Germline V lookup: CDR1 SGHDT, CDR2 YYEEEE. The CDR3 runs 14 residues. V lost 4 bases to trimming and J lost 4 bases; unmatched junction nucleotides: 5. The CDR3: CASSLTGGYYEQYF. The CDR3 nucleotides are TGTGCCAGCAGCCTGACAGGGGGCTATTACGAGCAGTACTTC.

This chain joins TRBV19 and TRBJ1-4, with D possibly being TRBD1 (5 bases). Trimming pared 7 bases from V and 2 bases from J, leaving 11 bases between. The CDR3 totals 14 residues. Germline V gives CDR1 LNHDA, CDR2 SQIVND (reference sequence). CDR3 DNA sequence: TGTGCCAGTATGGAAGGGGCGACTAATGAAAAACTGTTTTTT. Protein: CASMEGATNEKLFF.

This rearrangement joins TRBV6-7 to TRBJ1-5; the match to TRBD1 covers 7 bases. TRBV6-7 is given ORF status, its function remaining uncertain. With V trimmed by 3 bases and J by 4 bases, 6 bases remained unmatched. CDR3 length: 15 residues. The CDR3 DNA reads TGTGCCAGCAGTTATGTGGACAGGAGAAATCAGCCCCAGCATTTT. Amino acids: CASSYVDRRNQPQHF.

The chain's CDR3 is CASSATNWGTEAFF. The CDR3 nucleotides are TGTGCCAGCAGCGCCACCAATTGGGGCACTGAAGCTTTCTTT. V and J are TRBV9 and TRBJ1-1; D is ambiguous. The CDR3 covers 14 residues. Trimming cost V 3 bases and J 4 bases, with 13 bases left between them. CDR1 and CDR2 from the germline V gene are SGDLS and YYNGEE.

The rearrangement links TRBV2 to TRBJ1-4, with a weak D call TRBD1 (6 bases). Trimming took 6 bases from V and 7 from J, leaving 12 bases between them. The germline gives CDR1 SNHLY, CDR2 FYNNEI. This CDR3 has 13 residues. For the CDR3, the DNA is TGTGCCAGCAGCAGGGGCGCGGGTGAAAAACTGTTTTTT. It specifies CASSRGAGEKLFF.

The V call is TRBV6-4, the J call TRBJ2-1; 7 nucleotides align to TRBD1. The CDR3 consists of 17 residues. V lost 0 bases to trimming and J lost 3 bases; unmatched junction nucleotides: 8. Germline V gene data show CDR1 as MRHNA and CDR2 as SNTAGT. For the CDR3, the DNA is TGTGCCAGCAGTGACTCGAGGGGGCCCTATTTCTACAATGAGCAGTTCTTC. Translating it yields CASSDSRGPYFYNEQFF.

V usage is TRBV9 and J usage is TRBJ1-3; no reliable D call. V lost 0 bases and J lost 0, with 13 bases in between. Germline CDR1 reads SGDLS; CDR2 reads YYNGEE. CDR3 length: 17 amino acids. This CDR3 is CASSVGAGPSSGNTIYF. CDR3 coding DNA: TGTGCCAGCAGCGTAGGGGCAGGTCCGAGCTCTGGAAACACCATATATTTT.

The chain uses TRBV6-6 and TRBJ2-1, with 7 bases aligning to TRBD2. The CDR3 loop spans 16 amino acids. Germline loops: CDR1 MNHNY, CDR2 SVGAGI (reference sequence). V trimming: 5 bases; J trimming: 3 bases; junction bases outside the gene matches: 10. The chain's CDR3 is CASSHPGRGSYNEQFF. The CDR3 DNA reads as TGTGCCAGCAGTCATCCGGGGCGGGGGAGCTACAATGAGCAGTTCTTC.

This chain links TRBV6-4 with TRBJ2-7; D is unclear. The germline CDR1 and CDR2 sequences are MRHNA and SNTAGT. Trimming left V 4 bases short and J 2 bases short, with 12 bases between. This CDR3 spans 14 amino acids. This CDR3 is CASSVPKKAYEQYF. The CDR3 region has the DNA TGTGCCAGCAGTGTTCCAAAGAAAGCCTACGAGCAGTACTTC.

This clone was recorded a few times. CDR3 DNA sequence: TGTGCCAGCAATTCCAACACTGAAGCTTTCTTT. This codes for CASNSNTEAFF. V is TRBV6-5 and J is TRBJ1-1; D unclear. CDR3 length: 11 residues. Germline lookup yields CDR1 MNHEY and CDR2 SVGAGI. Trimming stripped 7 bases from V and 2 bases from J, with 5 bases between.

This chain connects TRBV10-2 to TRBJ1-2, with D perhaps matching TRBD1 (5 bases). The CDR3 is made up of 14 amino acids. The germline gives CDR1 WSHSY, CDR2 SAAADI. V lost 6 bases and J 7 bases, leaving 18 bases between the germline ends. The CDR3 coding sequence is TGCGCCAGCAGGCCCCCGACAGTGACGGGTGGCTACACCTTC. It translates to CASRPPTVTGGYTF.

This rearrangement joins TRBV2 to TRBJ1-5; maybe TRBD1 (6 bases). The CDR3 has 15 amino acids. CDR1 and CDR2 (germline): SNHLY, FYNNEI. Trimming took off 5 bases at V and 2 bases at J, with 13 bases between the two ends. This CDR3 reads CASSTQGIRNQPQHF. DNA of the CDR3: TGTGCCAGCAGTACACAGGGAATCCGCAATCAGCCCCAGCATTTT.

The J gene is TRBJ2-2, the V gene TRBV10-1; D unresolved. Germline V gene data show CDR1 as WNHNN and CDR2 as SYGVQD (reference sequence). V was clipped by 2 bases and J by 1 base, with 5 bases between them. The CDR3 has 14 amino acids. CDR3 in DNA: TGCGCCAGCAGTGAGCTAATGAACACCGGGGAGCTGTTTTTT. It is translated as CASSELMNTGELFF.

The V call is TRBV6-1, the J call TRBJ1-5; D is perhaps TRBD1 (6 bases). V was clipped by 0 bases and J by 8 bases, with 17 bases between them. Germline CDR1 is MNHNS and CDR2 is SASEGT. The CDR3 length is 16 residues. CDR3 DNA: TGTGCCAGCAGTGAAGCGGGGGGGGCGCGAGGGAAGCCCCAGCATTTT. It specifies CASSEAGGARGKPQHF.

The genes are TRBV7-9 and TRBJ2-3, with 10 bases identical to TRBD2. V gave up 5 bases and J gave up 2 bases; unmatched junction bases: 10. Germline CDR1 SEHNR, CDR2 FQNEAQ (reference sequence). The CDR3 consists of 17 residues. The CDR3 region has the DNA TGTGCCAGCAGCCCGGAAGAGCGGGGGGGATACACAGATACGCAGTATTTT. Protein: CASSPEERGGYTDTQYF. The full variable domain, its missing parts supplied by reference TRBV7-9 and TRBJ2-3, is DTGVSQNPRHKITKRGQNVTFRCDPISEHNRLYWYRQTLGQGPEFLTYFQNEAQLEKSRLLSDRFSAERPKGSFSTLEIQRTEQGDSAMYLCASSPEERGGYTDTQYFGPGTRLTVL.

The chain has TRBV6-1 and TRBJ1-2; D not certain. This CDR3 is 12 amino acids long. Germline assignment: CDR1 MNHNS and CDR2 SASEGT. Trimming cost V 6 bases and J 8 bases, with 13 bases left between them. CDR3 in amino acids: CASRIMVTGYTF. CDR3 nucleotide sequence: TGTGCCAGCAGGATAATGGTTACCGGCTACACCTTC.

This rearrangement joins TRBV5-5 to TRBJ2-5; 7 nucleotides agree with TRBD2. Germline V CDR1 and CDR2: SGHKS, YYEKEE (reference sequence). J lost 4 bases, V lost 0 bases, and 12 bases had no gene match. The CDR3 extends over 17 amino acids. The CDR3 DNA reads TGTGCCAGCAGCTTGGCCCAGCGGGGATATCTGGGAGAGACCCAGTACTTC. Protein sequence: CASSLAQRGYLGETQYF.

This clone was picked up a small number of times. The chain has TRBV7-3 and TRBJ1-1, with 8 positions matching TRBD1. V was pared by 3 bases and J by 4 bases, with 4 bases of the junction left unmatched. Germline loops: CDR1 SGHTA, CDR2 FQGTGA. This CDR3 comprises 14 residues. The CDR3 DNA reads as TGTGCCAGCAGCTTTACAGGGGGTAGCACTGAAGCTTTCTTT. The encoded protein is CASSFTGGSTEAFF.

The chain employs TRBV6-5 and TRBJ2-1; TRBD2 aligns across 10 bases. J lost 1 base, V lost 4 bases, and 4 bases had no gene match. CDR1 and CDR2 (germline): MNHEY, SVGAGI. The length of the CDR3 is 16 residues. The CDR3 reads CASSFLAGGSYNEQFF. Written as DNA, the CDR3 is TGTGCCAGCAGTTTTTTAGCGGGGGGATCCTACAATGAGCAGTTCTTC.

This chain connects TRBV19 to TRBJ2-2; TRBD1 aligns across 10 bases. The CDR3 has 14 amino acids. With 8 bases clipped from V and 6 bases from J, the junction kept 6 bases outside the gene matches. CDR1 is LNHDA, CDR2 SQIVND, per germline (reference sequence). The CDR3 loop is CASSRDRGAGELFF. The CDR3, as DNA: TGTGCCAGTTCCCGGGACAGGGGAGCCGGGGAGCTGTTTTTT. Filled out from reference TRBV19 and TRBJ2-2, the complete variable domain reads DGGITQSPKYLFRKEGQNVTLSCEQNLNHDAMYWYRQDPGQGLRLIYYSQIVNDFQKGDIAEGYSVSREKKESFPLTVTSAQKNPTAFYLCASSRDRGAGELFFGEGSRLTVL.

The table lists this clone with a few counts. The chain employs TRBV20-1 and TRBJ1-1; D is unclear. From germline, CDR1 is DFQATT and CDR2 SNEGSKA (reference sequence). The CDR3 length is 11 residues. The V end lost 0 bases, the J end lost 10 bases, and 9 bases lay between the germline ends. The CDR3: CSARETRGAFF. DNA for the CDR3: TGCAGTGCTAGAGAGACCCGCGGAGCTTTCTTT.

The genes are TRBV7-3 and TRBJ2-2, with 8 nucleotides matching TRBD1. V trimming: 5 bases; J trimming: 7 bases; junction bases outside the gene matches: 6. The CDR3 is 14 amino acids. Germline-derived CDR1 and CDR2 are SGHTA and FQGTGA. The CDR3 loop is CASSLGQGVGELFF. CDR3 in DNA: TGTGCCAGCAGCCTAGGACAGGGTGTCGGGGAGCTGTTTTTT.

This clone has a handful of counts. The rearrangement uses TRBV6-1 and TRBJ2-1; TRBD1 might be the D (5 bases). Germline CDR1 is MNHNS and CDR2 is SASEGT. V was clipped by 1 base and J by 7 bases, with 11 bases between them. The CDR3 runs to 14 residues. The CDR3 nucleotides are TGTGCCAGCAGTGAAGAGGGGCGTAGGAATGAGCAGTTCTTC. This sequence encodes CASSEEGRRNEQFF.

This chain joins TRBV7-2 and TRBJ2-7; D ambiguous. Per germline, CDR1 SGHTA and CDR2 FQGNSA. Trimming left V 4 bases short and J 0 bases short, with 19 bases between. The CDR3 contains 17 residues. The CDR3 here is CASSSPIGPSSSYEQYF. The CDR3 region has the DNA TGTGCCAGCAGCTCCCCCATTGGGCCCTCGAGCTCCTACGAGCAGTACTTC.

The V gene is TRBV9, the J gene TRBJ2-2; D gene uncertain. CDR3 size: 15 residues. The germline CDR1 and CDR2 sequences are SGDLS and YYNGEE. V was shortened by 1 base and J by 3 bases, with 10 bases between the two germline ends. The CDR3 region is CASSVLARDTGELFF. CDR3 bases: TGTGCCAGCAGCGTACTCGCCCGCGACACCGGGGAGCTGTTTTTT.